This T cell receptor (beta chain) was captured by sequencing in a study of cytomegalovirus exposure and HLA in healthy donors. Findings and limits, study-wide: V- and J-gene trimming in TCR beta was tied to a missense DCLRE1C variant by an analysis performed later. Apart from CMV serostatus, no immune exposure information was available. Researchers left out some V segments, among them TRBV6-2 and TRBV6-3, as indistinguishable.

In this sample, this clone turned up a few times. Its antigen is unidentified. The germline V and J ends were trimmed by 8 bases and 1 base, with 11 bases remaining between them. CDR1 KGHSH and CDR2 LQKENI come from the germline V gene. This CDR3 region has 13 residues. PCR was performed using 60 Vbeta and 13 Jbeta primers. The method was immunoSEQ multiplex PCR; TCRdb's version includes in-frame clones alone and lacks a portion of them. The table records roughly 150,000 clones, 65% to 85% of them present only once. Sequencing used PBMCs. The chain has TRBV18 and TRBJ1-1; no clear D gene. The origin of this receptor is a male donor in good health and CMV-seronegative. The CDR3 DNA sequence: TGTGCCAGCGCTCAGCAGGCGAACACTGAAGCTTTCTTT. It translates to CASAQQANTEAFF.